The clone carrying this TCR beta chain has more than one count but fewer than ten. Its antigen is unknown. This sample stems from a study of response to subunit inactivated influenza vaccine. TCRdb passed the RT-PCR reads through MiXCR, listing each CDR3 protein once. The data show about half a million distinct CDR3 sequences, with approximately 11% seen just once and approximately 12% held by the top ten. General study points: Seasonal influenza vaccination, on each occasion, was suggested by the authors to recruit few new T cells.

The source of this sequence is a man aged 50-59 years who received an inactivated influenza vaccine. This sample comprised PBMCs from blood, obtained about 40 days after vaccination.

CDR3: CASGRTDTQYF. CDR3 DNA sequence: TGTGCCAGCGGTCGCACAGATACGCAGTATTTT. The chain carries TRBV6-2 or TRBV6-3 and TRBJ2-3; D ambiguous. V lost 8 bases and J lost 1, with 4 bases in between. Germline V gives CDR1 MNHEY, CDR2 SVGEGT. There are 11 residues in the CDR3.